Shown below are 7 T cell receptor beta chains from a single sample sequenced in a study of post-analysis software for immune sequencing data. Overall study findings and caveats: Among 5 or 6 TRBV segments more frequent in patients than controls were TRBV5-6, TRBV5-1 and TRBV20-1.

Each TCR beta cDNA library carried unique molecular identifiers. TCRdb called the PCR reads again in MiXCR, with one record for every CDR3 protein. Of about 770,000 distinct CDR3 sequences in the sample, around 45% were seen once. Their antigens are not known. The sample comprised blood. The receptors here all came from a girl between 10 and 17 years old with multiple sclerosis.

This chain links TRBV4-2 with TRBJ2-3; 8 positions match TRBD2. Germline CDR1 LGHNA, CDR2 YNFKEQ. This CDR3 comprises 18 residues. The V gene end was trimmed by 1 base and the J gene end by 3 bases; junction bases not matched to a gene: 12. The CDR3 protein is CASSQALSGGRRTDTQYF. CDR3 DNA sequence: TGTGCCAGCAGCCAAGCCCTTAGTGGCGGGAGGAGAACAGATACGCAGTATTTT.

This clonotype showed up many times. The chain couples TRBV10-3 to TRBJ2-3, with D perhaps TRBD2 (5 bases). V lost 3 bases to trimming and J lost 6 bases, with 7 bases between them. In germline, CDR1 is ENHRY, CDR2 SYGVKD. The length of the CDR3 is 12 residues. CDR3 DNA: TGTGCCATCAGTGAACCGGGGGATACGCAGTATTTT. It yields the protein CAISEPGDTQYF.

The V gene is TRBV10-3, the J gene TRBJ2-1; unclear D gene. Trimming took 3 bases from V and 7 from J, leaving 10 bases between them. The germline V gene encodes CDR1 ENHRY and CDR2 SYGVKD. This CDR3 region has 13 residues. The CDR3 region has the DNA TGTGCCATCAGTGACGGTGGCCCGAATGAGCAGTTCTTC. Amino acid sequence: CAISDGGPNEQFF.

The rearrangement joins TRBV15 to TRBJ2-1; the match to TRBD2 covers 8 bases. V shed 5 bases and J 0 bases; nucleotides not matched to a gene: 6. Germline lookup yields CDR1 LNHNV and CDR2 YYDKDF (reference sequence). This CDR3 is 16 amino acids long. CDR3 residues: CATSGSGTSSYNEQFF. The DNA for the CDR3 is TGTGCCACCAGCGGTAGCGGGACGAGCTCCTACAATGAGCAGTTCTTC.

The rearrangement joins TRBV7-3 to TRBJ1-1, with D hard to call. The germline V and J ends were trimmed by 5 bases and 4 bases, with 14 bases remaining between them. The CDR3 contains 14 residues. CDR1 is SGHTA and CDR2 is FQGTGA in the germline V gene. The CDR3 nucleotides are TGTGCCAGCAGCGCGGTTGCCTCGGGCACTGAAGCTTTCTTT. Protein sequence: CASSAVASGTEAFF.

This clonotype was recorded a few times. CDR3 sequence: CATTGREGTTGELFF. CDR3 in DNA: TGTGCCACCACGGGACGGGAGGGAACCACCGGGGAGCTGTTTTTT. The V and J genes are TRBV12-3 or TRBV12-4 and TRBJ2-2; TRBD2 matches 8 bases. Losses at the gene ends were 10 bases for V and 4 bases for J; bases not matched to a gene: 11. The CDR3 extends over 15 amino acids.

The chain has TRBV7-2 and TRBJ1-1; D is uncertain. The germline CDR1 and CDR2 sequences are SGHTA and FQGNSA. Trimming took off 1 base at V and 2 bases at J, with 11 bases between the two ends. The CDR3 totals 15 residues. This chain's CDR3 is CASSLGHTVNTEAFF. The CDR3 nucleotides read TGTGCCAGCAGCTTAGGCCACACAGTAAACACTGAAGCTTTCTTT.